A selection of T cell receptor beta chains follows, all from one sample in a study of CD8 T cells in ankylosing spondylitis. MiXCR, applied by TCRdb to the 5' RACE reads, yields one record per CDR3 protein. Of hundreds of thousands of distinct CDR3 sequences listed, around 24% are singletons. Sequencing used blood, either unsorted or a sorted T cell fraction (not recorded which). The receptors originated from a male donor with ankylosing spondylitis or in good health (not recorded which). Both conserved end residues are part of each CDR3. D genes are given only for firm matches. The listing skips clone size in some rows; elsewhere it reads once, few, many or a size class.

d_call	j_call	v_call	clone_size	cdr3_nt	cdr3_aa
TRBD2	TRBJ2-5	TRBV20-1	NA	TGCAGTGCTCTCGATGGGCGGGAGATCGTGGAGACCCAGTACTTC	CSALDGREIVETQYF
TRBD1	TRBJ2-1	TRBV20-1	few	TGCAGTGCACCGGACAGGGCTAATGAGCAGTTCTTC	CSAPDRANEQFF
TRBD2	TRBJ2-5	TRBV5-1	many	TGCGCCAGCAGCTGGGGACTAGCGGCTAGTTTACAAGAGACCCAGTACTTC	CASSWGLAASLQETQYF
NA	TRBJ2-5	TRBV11-2	few	TGTGCCAGCAGCTTAGGCCCGGACAGCCAAGAGACCCAGTACTTC	CASSLGPDSQETQYF
NA	TRBJ1-5	TRBV12-3/TRBV12-4	many	TGTGCCAGCAAAACGACGGGAAATCAGCCCCAGCATTTT	CASKTTGNQPQHF
TRBD1	TRBJ2-1	TRBV20-1	many	TGCAGTGCTAGAGGGCCCCATCCGGGACAGGGGAGCAATGAGCAGTTCTTC	CSARGPHPGQGSNEQFF
TRBD2	TRBJ2-1	TRBV3-1	few	TGTGCCAGCAGCGGGGGGACTAGTCGGAATGAGCAGTTCTTC	CASSGGTSRNEQFF
TRBD2	TRBJ2-1	TRBV20-1	many	TGCAGTGCTATGGGACTAGCGTTTAATGACAATGAGCAGTTCTTC	CSAMGLAFNDNEQFF
NA	TRBJ2-3	TRBV29-1	NA	TGCAGCGTGGCCCGGGGCACAGATACGCAGTATTTT	CSVARGTDTQYF
NA	TRBJ2-3	TRBV20-1	few	TGCAGTGCTGGACGAGGTGGGGGCACAGATACGCAGTATTTT	CSAGRGGGTDTQYF
NA	TRBJ1-2	TRBV12-5	NA	TGTGCTAGTGGTATTGGACTCTTAAGGGACTATGGCTACACCTTC	CASGIGLLRDYGYTF
NA	TRBJ2-1	TRBV4-2	many	TGTGCCAGCAGCGGGGTGTCTATGGACTACGACAATGAGCAGTTCTTC	CASSGVSMDYDNEQFF
NA	TRBJ2-7	TRBV6-1	NA	TGTGCCAGCAGTGCCCCACAGGGACGCGAGCAGTACTTC	CASSAPQGREQYF
NA	TRBJ2-7	TRBV30	NA	TGTGCCTGGAGTGGACTGCGCTACGAGCAGTACTTC	CAWSGLRYEQYF
NA	TRBJ2-3	TRBV5-1	many	TGCGCCAGCAGCTTGGATCTCTCAGATACGCAGTATTTT	CASSLDLSDTQYF
NA	TRBJ2-7	TRBV12-3/TRBV12-4	many	TGTGCCAGCAGGCACTCGCGGTACCACGAGCAGTACTTC	CASRHSRYHEQYF
TRBD2	TRBJ2-7	TRBV9	NA	TGTGCCAGCAGTGGAGCGGGGGGTCCCTACGAGCAGTACTTC	CASSGAGGPYEQYF
NA	TRBJ1-1	TRBV18	many	TGTGCCAGCTCCCCCGGGGCCGGCACTGAAGCTTTCTTT	CASSPGAGTEAFF
NA	TRBJ2-7	TRBV5-4	NA	TGTGCCAGCAGCTTATCTCGGGGCCCCTACGAGCAGTACTTC	CASSLSRGPYEQYF
NA	TRBJ2-7	TRBV20-1	NA	TGCAGTGCTAGAGAGGCAGAGACTTTAAAGTACGAGCAGTACTTC	CSAREAETLKYEQYF
NA	TRBJ2-1	TRBV5-1	few	TGCGCCAGCAGCCGACAGGAGGGGGGTTACAATGAGCAGTTCTTC	CASSRQEGGYNEQFF
TRBD1	TRBJ2-5	TRBV6-6	few	TGTGCCAGCAGCAAGGGACAGCGGGAGACCCAGTACTTC	CASSKGQRETQYF
TRBD1	TRBJ2-7	TRBV4-1	many	TGCGCCAGCAGCCAAGATAGTGGCAGGGGGACATACGAGCAGTACTTC	CASSQDSGRGTYEQYF
TRBD2	TRBJ2-3	TRBV2	NA	TGTGCCAGCAGTGAAGGGGTCAGACGGGACTACACAGATACGCAGTATTTT	CASSEGVRRDYTDTQYF
NA	TRBJ2-2	TRBV14	NA	TGTGCCAGCAGCCAAGGACGTAGCGTGCTCACCGGGGAGCTGTTTTTT	CASSQGRSVLTGELFF
NA	TRBJ1-1	TRBV5-1	many	TGCGCCAGCAGCTTGAAAGTGACCGCAAAGTCTGAAGCTTTCTTT	CASSLKVTAKSEAFF
NA	TRBJ1-2	TRBV20-1	NA	TGCAGTGCTCTGGCAGTAGCTAACTATGGCTACACCTTC	CSALAVANYGYTF
NA	TRBJ2-7	TRBV20-1	few	TGCAGTGCCAACGCCATGGGGCACTCCTACGAGCAGTACTTC	CSANAMGHSYEQYF
TRBD2	TRBJ2-3	TRBV20-1	NA	TGCAGTGCAACTCTAGCGGGGGGAACAGATACGCAGTATTTT	CSATLAGGTDTQYF
NA	TRBJ2-5	TRBV3-1	many	TGTGCCAGCAGAAGGCTCATCCAAGAGACCCAGTACTTC	CASRRLIQETQYF
TRBD2	TRBJ2-7	TRBV27	NA	TGTGCCAGCAGGGGAGTGGGGGAGGGCTACGAGCAGTACTTC	CASRGVGEGYEQYF
NA	TRBJ1-4	TRBV27	many	TGTGCCAGCAGTGTTGAACCGAAGGAAAAACTGTTTTTT	CASSVEPKEKLFF
NA	TRBJ1-1	TRBV10-3	many	TGTGCCACCGGGGGAGCGGGCACTGAAGCTTTCTTT	CATGGAGTEAFF
NA	TRBJ2-1	TRBV2	NA	TGTGCCAGCAAGGGAATAGCCCCAGGGAATGAGCAGTTCTTC	CASKGIAPGNEQFF
NA	TRBJ2-1	TRBV29-1	many	TGCAGCTCCTCGACTAGTCTCTACAATGAGCAGTTCTTC	CSSSTSLYNEQFF
NA	TRBJ1-5	TRBV20-1	many	TGCAGTGCTAGCCCTAGCAATCAGCCCCAGCATTTT	CSASPSNQPQHF
NA	TRBJ2-2	TRBV7-3	many	TGTGCCAGCAGCTTAAACGCAGGGCGCACCGGGGAGCTGTTTTTT	CASSLNAGRTGELFF